This T cell receptor (beta chain) was captured in a study of T cells after yellow fever vaccination. Overall study findings and caveats: A limited proportion of clonotypes was detected within both the CD4 and CD8 compartments. The study re-detected most primary-vaccination clones after the booster (96% CD4, almost 90% CD8).

This clonotype was observed a few times. Its antigen is unknown. The study made its TCR cDNA through 5'RACE template switching. That step introduced a universal primer site along with UMIs. Each CDR3 protein is one row after TCRdb ran MiXCR on the 5' RACE reads. This table holds about 350,000 distinct CDR3 sequences, approximately 4% found once. V lost 3 bases to trimming and J lost 10 bases; unmatched junction nucleotides: 8. Per the germline V gene, CDR1 is GTSNPN and CDR2 is SVGIG (reference sequence). CDR3 size: 14 residues. The clonotype originates from a man aged 18 to 30 who received the YFV17D yellow fever vaccine. Sequences were derived from PBMCs, sampled 5 days after the yellow fever booster vaccination. The gene calls are TRBV30 and TRBJ1-6, with 8 bases lining up with TRBD1. This CDR3 is CAWRETGESSPLHF. The CDR3 bases are TGTGCCTGGAGGGAGACAGGGGAAAGCTCACCCCTCCACTTT.